These T cell receptor beta chains were read from a single sample in a study of OX40 agonist ivuxolimab in advanced cancers. Measured with immunoSEQ multiplex PCR; TCRdb has only the in-frame clones, and not every one. The sample yields about 69,000 clones, about 89% seen once. Sequences were derived from CD4+ or CD8+ T cells sorted from blood, sampled in a trial of the OX40 agonist ivuxolimab. The origin of the receptors is an adult with an advanced solid tumor such as melanoma, head and neck, liver or kidney cancer. Both conserved end residues are part of each CDR3. Size tells how often a clone was seen (once, few, many) or the class of an expanded clone, and some rows leave it out.

size: .; V: TRBV29-1; CDR3: CSVATSGSYEQFF
size: .; V: TRBV2; CDR3: CASSEGRLNTEAFF
size: medium-sized; V: TRBV30; CDR3: CALGLADYNEQFF
size: .; V: TRBV7-9; CDR3: CASSLEGGEQFF
size: .; V: TRBV7-9; CDR3: CASSQNRGPGYNEQFF
size: few; V: TRBV6-5; CDR3: CASSTGTAYNYGYTF
size: .; V: TRBV9; CDR3: CASSVSQGSYEQYF
size: .; V: TRBV7-8; CDR3: CASSLVPGGTNEKLFF
size: .; V: TRBV19; CDR3: CATAPGTGYEQYF
size: .; V: TRBV27; CDR3: CASSLKPGQGASYEQYF
size: .; V: TRBV7-6; CDR3: CASSLLADASNTGELFF
size: .; V: TRBV19; CDR3: CASSIAGGLYNEQFF
size: .; V: TRBV4-1; CDR3: CASSFFSRRDTGELFF
size: .; V: TRBV6-1; CDR3: CASWGAINEKLFF
size: once; V: TRBV27; CDR3: CASSLFPGGNQPQHF
size: few; V: TRBV27; CDR3: CASSLLGPENTEAFF
size: .; V: TRBV28; CDR3: CASRRTRPEAFF
size: .; V: TRBV6-5; CDR3: CASSYTGGNYGYTF
size: .; V: TRBV27; CDR3: CASSLWVASYNEQFF
size: .; V: TRBV13; CDR3: CASSQRGPNEQFF